In its sample, the clone carrying this T cell receptor beta chain was seen a few times. With 60 Vbeta and 13 Jbeta primers, the PCR was carried out. Sequenced by immunoSEQ multiplex PCR; TCRdb stores in-frame clones only, minus some. The repertoire consists of hundreds of thousands of clones, with over 70% occurring once and the leading ten covering roughly 2.5%. These data belong to a study of cytomegalovirus exposure and HLA in healthy donors. Germline V lookup: CDR1 SGHNT, CDR2 YYREEE (reference sequence). The CDR3 has 15 residues. The trim removed 6 bases at V and 9 bases at J, leaving 16 bases unmatched.

The receptor comes from an older woman in good health and CMV-seropositive. The specimen sequenced was PBMCs. The J gene is TRBJ1-1, the V gene TRBV5-4, with 8 bases identical to TRBD1. CDR3 coding DNA: TGTGCCAGCACCCCATCACAGGGGGGCCACGTTAAAGCTTTCTTT. Translation: CASTPSQGGHVKAFF. Using reference TRBV5-4 and TRBJ1-1 for the parts outside the CDR3, the full variable domain is ETGVTQSPTHLIKTRGQQVTLRCSSQSGHNTVSWYQQALGQGPQFIFQYYREEENGRGNFPPRFSGLQFPNYSSELNVNALELDDSALYLCASTPSQGGHVKAFFGQGTRLTVV.